One and the same sample provided the 23 T cell receptor beta chains below, sequenced in a study of T cells after yellow fever vaccination. Each CDR3 protein is one row after TCRdb ran MiXCR on the 5' RACE reads. The sample holds about 350,000 distinct CDR3 sequences, about 4% seen once. Here the sequenced sample was PBMCs, taken 5 days after the yellow fever booster vaccination. The receptors derive from a man between 18 and 35 years old who received the YFV17D yellow fever vaccine.

This clonotype was recorded many times. V and J are TRBV27 and TRBJ2-5; D is uncertain. Germline V gene lookup returns CDR1 MNHEY and CDR2 SMNVEV (reference sequence). This CDR3 region has 15 residues. V lost 3 bases to trimming and J lost 5 bases, with 16 bases between them. CDR3 region: CASSLSGAFWETQYF. CDR3 coding DNA: TGTGCCAGCAGTTTGTCCGGCGCATTTTGGGAGACCCAGTACTTC.

This clonotype came up many times. The V call is TRBV6-1, the J call TRBJ1-2; no clear D gene. Trimming shortened V by 1 base and J by 5 bases, and 5 bases separated the two germline ends. This CDR3 comprises 12 residues. Looked up from germline, CDR1 is MNHNS and CDR2 is SASEGT. The chain's CDR3 is CASSEDGYGYTF. CDR3 coding DNA: TGTGCCAGCAGTGAAGACGGTTATGGCTACACCTTC.

This clonotype was recorded once. The chain couples TRBV5-8 to TRBJ1-5; the D gene is possibly TRBD1 (5 bases). Trimming took off 3 bases at V and 0 bases at J, with 10 bases between the two ends. This CDR3 has 15 residues. CDR1 is SGHTS, CDR2 YDEGEE, per germline. The CDR3 region has the DNA TGTGCCAGCAGCTCGACAGTCTATAGCAATCAGCCCCAGCATTTT. Residues: CASSSTVYSNQPQHF. Looking up the rest from reference TRBV5-8 and TRBJ1-5 gives the full variable domain: EAGVTQSPTHLIKTRGQQATLRCSPISGHTSVYWYQQALGLGLQFLLWYDEGEERNRGNFPPRFSGRQFPNYSSELNVNALELEDSALYLCASSSTVYSNQPQHFGDGTRLSIL.

This clonotype was recorded a few times. The rearrangement uses TRBV12-3 or TRBV12-4 and TRBJ1-2, with TRBD1 matching 9 bases. Germline trimming cut 5 bases from V and 8 bases from J; bases unmatched to any gene: 6. CDR3 length equals 13 residues. CDR3 region: CASSAGTGKGYTF. CDR3 DNA sequence: TGTGCCAGCAGTGCCGGGACAGGGAAGGGCTACACCTTC.

This chain links TRBV7-2 with TRBJ2-7; the match to TRBD2 covers 8 bases. The length of the CDR3 is 17 residues. Trimming took 3 bases from V and 0 from J; bases not matched to a gene: 10. Germline V gene lookup returns CDR1 SGHTA and CDR2 FQGNSA. In DNA, the CDR3 is TGTGCCAGCAGCTTTAGGGCCGGAGCGGGGGACTCCTACGAGCAGTACTTC. This sequence encodes CASSFRAGAGDSYEQYF.

This clonotype was seen repeatedly, ten times or more. V is TRBV12-3 or TRBV12-4 and J is TRBJ2-1; no reliable D call. The CDR3 covers 15 residues. V lost 1 base and J 8 bases, leaving 15 bases between the germline ends. The CDR3 protein is CASSLGAGLYDEQFF. The CDR3 DNA is TGTGCCAGCAGTTTAGGGGCAGGCCTTTATGATGAGCAGTTCTTC.

The chain combines TRBV6-6 with TRBJ1-5; D ambiguous. Trimming stripped 0 bases from V and 6 bases from J, with 3 bases between. The CDR3 covers 12 residues. Germline CDR1 and CDR2: MNHNY and SVGAGI (reference sequence). CDR3 sequence reads: CASSYSAQPQHF. In DNA, the CDR3 is TGTGCCAGCAGTTACTCGGCTCAGCCCCAGCATTTT.

This clonotype came up a few times. Here the CDR3 DNA reads TGTGCCAGCAGTAAGGGGAAGACTGGGGCCAACGTCCTGACTTTC. This gives the protein CASSKGKTGANVLTF. The gene calls are TRBV6-1 and TRBJ2-6, with a tentative D call TRBD1 (5 bases). The CDR3 length is 15 residues. The germline CDR1 and CDR2 sequences are MNHNS and SASEGT. Deletions cut 5 bases from V and 2 bases from J, with 10 bases between.

Many counts were recorded for this clonotype. This chain links TRBV7-6 with TRBJ1-4; D is ambiguous. The CDR3 runs 15 residues. Germline CDR1 is SGHVS and CDR2 is FNYEAQ. V gave up 0 bases and J gave up 4 bases, with 9 bases separating them. This chain's CDR3 is CASSLAGQLNEKLFF. CDR3 bases: TGTGCCAGCAGCTTAGCCGGGCAGCTTAATGAAAAACTGTTTTTT.

This chain joins TRBV7-2 and TRBJ2-3; D gene uncertain. The V gene lost 2 bases and the J gene lost 0 bases, with 6 bases spanning the gap. The CDR3 contains 14 residues. The germline CDR1 and CDR2 sequences are SGHTA and FQGNSA. The CDR3 coding sequence is TGTGCCAGCAGCTTATCCCGAAGCACAGATACGCAGTATTTT. It specifies CASSLSRSTDTQYF.

The CDR3 DNA is TGCGCCAGCAGCCAAGCCGAGACAGCCCCATCGCAGTATTTT. The encoded protein is CASSQAETAPSQYF. V gene TRBV4-3 combines with J gene TRBJ2-3, with D possibly being TRBD1 (5 bases). CDR3 length: 14 amino acids. Looked up from germline, CDR1 is LGHNA and CDR2 is YSLEER. V gave up 1 base and J gave up 10 bases, with 15 bases separating them.

This clonotype was picked up a small number of times. This chain connects TRBV4-1 to TRBJ2-6; D gene ambiguous. Germline V gene data show CDR1 as MGHRA and CDR2 as YSYEKL. The CDR3 spans 19 residues. Trimming cost V 4 bases and J 0 bases, with 19 bases left between them. CDR3 nucleotide sequence: TGCGCCAGCAGCCCAGTCTTCGGGCAGGATAGCTCTGGGGCCAACGTCCTGACTTTC. Protein sequence: CASSPVFGQDSSGANVLTF.

This clonotype has at least ten counts. This chain uses TRBV12-3 or TRBV12-4 with TRBJ1-2; a weak D match, TRBD1 (5 bases). V was pared by 1 base and J by 8 bases, with 17 bases between. The CDR3 spans 15 residues. The CDR3 loop is CASSLGSPRGWGYTF. CDR3 nucleotide sequence: TGTGCCAGCAGTTTAGGGTCGCCTAGGGGTTGGGGCTACACCTTC.

At least ten counts were recorded for this clonotype. V is TRBV7-2 and J is TRBJ2-6; D gene uncertain. CDR1 is SGHTA, CDR2 FQGNSA, per germline. The V end lost 5 bases, the J end lost 0 bases, and 8 bases lay between the germline ends. This CDR3 has 15 residues. CDR3 sequence (DNA): TGTGCCAGCAGCCCTGGATCCTCTGGGGCCAACGTCCTGACTTTC. This gives the protein CASSPGSSGANVLTF.

This clonotype was seen a few times. The chain links TRBV11-2 to TRBJ2-3, with TRBD2 identical over 8 bases. CDR1 is SGHAT, CDR2 FQNNGV, per germline. This CDR3 is 17 amino acids long. Trimming removed 0 bases from V and 2 bases from J; junction bases left unmatched: 7. DNA for the CDR3: TGTGCCAGCAGCTTAGACCCTCTAGCGGGCCTCACAGATACGCAGTATTTT. Encoded protein: CASSLDPLAGLTDTQYF.

This clonotype has a handful of counts. The chain couples TRBV5-4 to TRBJ1-2; TRBD1 is a possible D gene (5 bases). V lost 4 bases to trimming and J lost 4 bases, with 14 bases between them. Per germline, CDR1 SGHNT and CDR2 YYREEE (reference sequence). There are 14 residues in the CDR3. In DNA, the CDR3 is TGTGCCAGCAGCCGCTCGGCCGGGACCTATGGCTACACCTTC. This translates into CASSRSAGTYGYTF.

A few counts support this clonotype. The V and J genes are TRBV12-5 and TRBJ2-5; 14 nucleotides line up with TRBD2. Germline lookup yields CDR1 LGHNT and CDR2 FRNRAP. J gave up 5 bases and V 0 bases, and 5 bases lay outside the gene matches. This CDR3 is 17 amino acids long. CDR3 sequence: CASGLVTSGGARETQYF. As DNA, the CDR3 is TGTGCTAGTGGTTTGGTGACTAGCGGGGGGGCGAGGGAGACCCAGTACTTC.

The V and J genes are TRBV20-1 and TRBJ1-1; D ambiguous. Germline CDR1 is DFQATT and CDR2 is SNEGSKA (reference sequence). Trimming took 3 bases from V and 1 from J, leaving 9 bases between them. The CDR3 runs to 13 residues. Here the CDR3 DNA reads TGCAGTGCTAGTCTTCGACAGAACACTGAAGCTTTCTTT. This gives the protein CSASLRQNTEAFF.

The V gene is TRBV7-6, the J gene TRBJ2-5, with 8 bases that match TRBD1. Germline V gene data show CDR1 as SGHVS and CDR2 as FNYEAQ. Trimming at V came to 5 bases and at J to 2 bases, leaving 7 bases not matched to a gene. The CDR3 spans 15 residues. CDR3 loop: CASSGEGTGQETQYF. The CDR3 region has the DNA TGTGCCAGCAGCGGAGAGGGGACAGGACAAGAGACCCAGTACTTC.

Ten or more counts support this clonotype. The chain recombines TRBV27 with TRBJ1-2; maybe TRBD1 (6 bases). The length of the CDR3 is 12 residues. Trimming stripped 5 bases from V and 8 bases from J, with 12 bases between. Germline V gives CDR1 MNHEY, CDR2 SMNVEV (reference sequence). This chain's CDR3 is CASSPTGRGYTF. The CDR3 nucleotides read TGTGCCAGCAGTCCTACAGGGAGAGGCTACACCTTC.

This clonotype was counted a few times. The chain employs TRBV24-1 and TRBJ2-1, with 11 bases that match TRBD2. V trimming: 12 bases; J trimming: 9 bases; junction bases outside the gene matches: 9. The germline CDR1 and CDR2 sequences are KGHDR and SFDVKD. There are 13 residues in the CDR3. The CDR3 DNA follows: TGTGCCGCGGGGACTAGCGGCCGGGGTGAGCAGTTCTTC. This translates into CAAGTSGRGEQFF.

There are a few counts of this clonotype. The chain links TRBV7-9 to TRBJ2-7, with 8 bases matching TRBD1. V lost 5 bases and J lost 4; bases outside the gene matches: 7. The V gene's germline CDR1 is SEHNR and CDR2 FQNEAQ (reference sequence). There are 14 residues in the CDR3. DNA for the CDR3: TGTGCCAGCAGCCGCAGGGGGCTGAGTTACGAGCAGTACTTC. Amino acids: CASSRRGLSYEQYF.

The J gene is TRBJ2-2, the V gene TRBV6-4, with a possible D match to TRBD1 (5 bases). From germline, CDR1 is MRHNA and CDR2 SNTAGT. V was pared by 5 bases and J by 2 bases, with 12 bases between. The CDR3 loop spans 15 amino acids. The CDR3 sequence is CASSLGHFNTGELFF. In DNA, the CDR3 is TGTGCCAGCAGTCTCGGACATTTTAACACCGGGGAGCTGTTTTTT.